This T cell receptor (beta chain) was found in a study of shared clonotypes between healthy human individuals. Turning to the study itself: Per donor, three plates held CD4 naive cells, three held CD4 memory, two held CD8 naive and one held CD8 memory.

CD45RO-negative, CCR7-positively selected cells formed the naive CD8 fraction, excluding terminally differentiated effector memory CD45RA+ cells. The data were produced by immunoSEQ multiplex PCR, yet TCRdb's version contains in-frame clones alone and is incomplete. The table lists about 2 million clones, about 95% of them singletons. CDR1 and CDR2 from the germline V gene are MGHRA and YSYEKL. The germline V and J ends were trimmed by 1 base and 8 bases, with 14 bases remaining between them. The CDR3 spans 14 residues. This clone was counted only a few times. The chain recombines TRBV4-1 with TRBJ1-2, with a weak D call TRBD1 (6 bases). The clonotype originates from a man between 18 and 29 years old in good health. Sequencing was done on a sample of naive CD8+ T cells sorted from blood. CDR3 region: CASSQGGQGTGYTF. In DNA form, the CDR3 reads TGCGCCAGCAGCCAAGGGGGGCAGGGCACCGGCTACACCTTC.